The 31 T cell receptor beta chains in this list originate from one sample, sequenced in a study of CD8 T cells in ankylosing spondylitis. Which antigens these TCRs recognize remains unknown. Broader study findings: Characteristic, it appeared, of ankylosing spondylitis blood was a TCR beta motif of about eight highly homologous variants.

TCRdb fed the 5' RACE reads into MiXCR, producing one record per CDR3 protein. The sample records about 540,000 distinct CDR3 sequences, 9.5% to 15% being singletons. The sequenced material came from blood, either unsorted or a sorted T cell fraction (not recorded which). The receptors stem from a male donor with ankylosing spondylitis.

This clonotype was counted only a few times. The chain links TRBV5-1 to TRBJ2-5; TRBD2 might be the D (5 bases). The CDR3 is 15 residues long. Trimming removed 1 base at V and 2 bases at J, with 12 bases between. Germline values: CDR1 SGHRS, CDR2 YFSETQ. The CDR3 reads CASSLLGSGQETQYF. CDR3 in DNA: TGCGCCAGCAGCTTGCTGGGGAGTGGGCAAGAGACCCAGTACTTC.

CDR3 nucleotides: TGTGCCAGCAGTGAGGGTCTAGTCCCCTACGAGCAGTACGTC. It encodes CASSEGLVPYEQYV. V and J are TRBV2 and TRBJ2-7; no definite D call. Germline CDR1 SNHLY, CDR2 FYNNEI. V shed 3 bases and J shed 2 bases, with 11 bases lying between them. The CDR3 runs 14 residues.

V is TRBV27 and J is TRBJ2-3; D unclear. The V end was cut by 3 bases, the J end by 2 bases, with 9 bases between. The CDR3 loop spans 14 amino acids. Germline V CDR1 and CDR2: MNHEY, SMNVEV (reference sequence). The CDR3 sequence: CASSFRIFTDTQYF. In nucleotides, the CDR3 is TGTGCCAGCAGTTTCAGAATATTCACAGATACGCAGTATTTT.

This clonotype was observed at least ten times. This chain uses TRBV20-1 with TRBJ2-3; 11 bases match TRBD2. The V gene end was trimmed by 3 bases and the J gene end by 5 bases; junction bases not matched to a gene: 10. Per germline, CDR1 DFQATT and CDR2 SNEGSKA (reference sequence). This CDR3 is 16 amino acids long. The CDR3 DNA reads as TGCAGTGCTAGGGATTTCGGGACTAGCGGATTAGATACGCAGTATTTT. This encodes CSARDFGTSGLDTQYF.

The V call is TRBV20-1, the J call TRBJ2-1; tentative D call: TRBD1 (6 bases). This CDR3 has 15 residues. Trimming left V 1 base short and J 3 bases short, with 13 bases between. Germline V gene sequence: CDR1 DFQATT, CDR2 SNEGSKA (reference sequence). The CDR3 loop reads CSARGTGRYYNEQFF. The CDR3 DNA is TGCAGTGCTAGAGGCACAGGGAGATACTACAATGAGCAGTTCTTC.

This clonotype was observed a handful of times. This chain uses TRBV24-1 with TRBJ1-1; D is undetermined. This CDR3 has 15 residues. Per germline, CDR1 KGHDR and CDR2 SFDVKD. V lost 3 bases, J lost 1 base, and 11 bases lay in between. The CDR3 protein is CATSDRDGRNTEAFF. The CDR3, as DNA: TGTGCCACCAGTGATCGCGACGGCCGGAACACTGAAGCTTTCTTT.

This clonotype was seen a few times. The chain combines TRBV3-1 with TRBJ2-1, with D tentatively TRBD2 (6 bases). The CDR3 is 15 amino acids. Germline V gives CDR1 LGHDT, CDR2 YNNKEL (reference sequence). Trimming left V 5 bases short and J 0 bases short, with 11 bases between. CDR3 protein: CASSNRDSSYNEQFF. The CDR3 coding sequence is TGTGCCAGCAGCAACCGGGACTCCTCCTACAATGAGCAGTTCTTC.

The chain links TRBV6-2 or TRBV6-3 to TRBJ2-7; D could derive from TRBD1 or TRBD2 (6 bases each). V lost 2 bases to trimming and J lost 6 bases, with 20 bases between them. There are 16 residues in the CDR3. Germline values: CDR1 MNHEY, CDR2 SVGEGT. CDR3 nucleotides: TGTGCCAGCAGTTACAAAAGGGGGACTGACCGTGGCGAGCAGTACTTC. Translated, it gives CASSYKRGTDRGEQYF.

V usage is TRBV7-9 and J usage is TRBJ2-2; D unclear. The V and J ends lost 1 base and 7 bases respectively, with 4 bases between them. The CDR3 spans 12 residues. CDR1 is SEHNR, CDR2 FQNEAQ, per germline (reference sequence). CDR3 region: CASSLEHGELFF. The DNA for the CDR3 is TGTGCCAGCAGCTTAGAGCACGGGGAGCTGTTTTTT.

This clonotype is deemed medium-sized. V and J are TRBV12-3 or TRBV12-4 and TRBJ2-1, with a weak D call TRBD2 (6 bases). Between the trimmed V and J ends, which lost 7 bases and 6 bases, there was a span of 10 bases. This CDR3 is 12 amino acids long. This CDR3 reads CASTREINEQFF. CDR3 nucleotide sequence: TGTGCCAGCACCCGGGAGATCAATGAGCAGTTCTTC.

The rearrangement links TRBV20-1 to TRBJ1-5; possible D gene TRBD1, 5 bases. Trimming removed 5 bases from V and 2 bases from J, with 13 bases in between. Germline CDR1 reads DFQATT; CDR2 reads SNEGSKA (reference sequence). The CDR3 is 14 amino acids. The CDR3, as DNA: TGCAGTGCTCCCAGGGCCGGGGGCAATCAGCCCCAGCATTTT. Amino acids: CSAPRAGGNQPQHF.

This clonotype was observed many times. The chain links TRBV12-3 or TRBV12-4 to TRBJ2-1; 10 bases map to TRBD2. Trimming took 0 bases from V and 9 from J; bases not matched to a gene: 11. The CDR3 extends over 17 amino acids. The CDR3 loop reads CASSLASRLAGASEQFF. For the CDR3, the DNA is TGTGCCAGCAGTTTAGCATCGAGGCTAGCGGGAGCTAGTGAGCAGTTCTTC.

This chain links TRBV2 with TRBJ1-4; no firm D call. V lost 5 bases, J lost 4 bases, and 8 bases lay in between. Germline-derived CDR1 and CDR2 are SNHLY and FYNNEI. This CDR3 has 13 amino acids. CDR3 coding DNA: TGTGCCAGCAGTCGTCAGAGTAATGAAAAACTGTTTTTT. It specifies CASSRQSNEKLFF.

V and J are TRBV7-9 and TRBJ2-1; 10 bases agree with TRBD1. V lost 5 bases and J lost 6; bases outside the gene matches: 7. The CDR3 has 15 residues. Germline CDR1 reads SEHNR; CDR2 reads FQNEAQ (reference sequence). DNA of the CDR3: TGTGCCAGCAGCCCGAGGACAGGGGGGGCCAATGAGCAGTTCTTC. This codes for CASSPRTGGANEQFF.

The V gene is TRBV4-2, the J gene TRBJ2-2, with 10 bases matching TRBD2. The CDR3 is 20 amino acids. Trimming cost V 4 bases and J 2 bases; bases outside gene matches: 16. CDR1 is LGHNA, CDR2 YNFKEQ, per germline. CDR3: CASSRSRRGLADFNTGELFF. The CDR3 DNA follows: TGTGCCAGCAGCCGATCGAGGCGAGGACTAGCGGACTTTAACACCGGGGAGCTGTTTTTT.

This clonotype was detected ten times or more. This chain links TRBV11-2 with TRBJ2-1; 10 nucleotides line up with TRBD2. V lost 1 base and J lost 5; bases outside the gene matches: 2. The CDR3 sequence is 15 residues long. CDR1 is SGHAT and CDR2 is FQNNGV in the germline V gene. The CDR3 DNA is TGTGCCAGCAGCTTAGTTACTAGCGGGAACAATGAGCAGTTCTTC. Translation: CASSLVTSGNNEQFF.

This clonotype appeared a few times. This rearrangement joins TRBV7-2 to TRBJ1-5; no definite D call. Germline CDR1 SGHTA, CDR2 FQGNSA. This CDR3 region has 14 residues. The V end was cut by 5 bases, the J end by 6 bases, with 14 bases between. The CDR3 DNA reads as TGTGCCAGCAGCCCAGGAAGCCCGGGTCAGCCCCAGCATTTT. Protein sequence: CASSPGSPGQPQHF.

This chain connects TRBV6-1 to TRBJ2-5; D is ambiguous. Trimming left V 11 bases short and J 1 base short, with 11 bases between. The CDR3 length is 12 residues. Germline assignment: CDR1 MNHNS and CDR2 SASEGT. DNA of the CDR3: TGTGCCTGCCGACCAGGCCAAGAGACCCAGTACTTC. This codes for CACRPGQETQYF.

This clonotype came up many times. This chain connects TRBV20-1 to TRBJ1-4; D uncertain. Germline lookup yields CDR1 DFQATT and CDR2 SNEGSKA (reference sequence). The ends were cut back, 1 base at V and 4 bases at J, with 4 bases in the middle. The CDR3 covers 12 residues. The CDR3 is CSARGGNEKLFF. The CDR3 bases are TGCAGTGCTAGAGGGGGTAATGAAAAACTGTTTTTT.

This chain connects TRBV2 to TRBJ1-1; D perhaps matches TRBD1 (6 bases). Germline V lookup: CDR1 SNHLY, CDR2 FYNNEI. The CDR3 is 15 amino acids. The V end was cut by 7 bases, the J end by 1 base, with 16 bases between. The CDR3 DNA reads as TGTGCCAGCACCCTGAACCAGGGGAGGAACACTGAAGCTTTCTTT. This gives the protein CASTLNQGRNTEAFF.

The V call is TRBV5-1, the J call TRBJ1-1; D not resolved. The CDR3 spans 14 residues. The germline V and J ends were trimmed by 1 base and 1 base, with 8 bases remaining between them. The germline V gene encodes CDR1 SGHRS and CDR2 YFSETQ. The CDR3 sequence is CASSLYSENTEAFF. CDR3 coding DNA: TGCGCCAGCAGCTTGTACTCGGAGAACACTGAAGCTTTCTTT.

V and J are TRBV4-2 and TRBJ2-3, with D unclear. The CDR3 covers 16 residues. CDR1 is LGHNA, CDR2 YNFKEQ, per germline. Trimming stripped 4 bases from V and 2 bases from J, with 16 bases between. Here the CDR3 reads CASSPWVAAVTDTQYF. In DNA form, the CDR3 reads TGTGCCAGCAGCCCCTGGGTAGCAGCCGTCACAGATACGCAGTATTTT.

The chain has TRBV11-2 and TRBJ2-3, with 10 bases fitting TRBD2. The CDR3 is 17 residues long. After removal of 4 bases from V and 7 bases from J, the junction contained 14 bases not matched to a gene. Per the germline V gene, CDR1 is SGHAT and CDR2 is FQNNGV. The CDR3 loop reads CASSSLVTAGGPYTQYF. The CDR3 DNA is TGTGCCAGCAGCTCATTGGTGACAGCGGGAGGGCCATATACGCAGTATTTT.

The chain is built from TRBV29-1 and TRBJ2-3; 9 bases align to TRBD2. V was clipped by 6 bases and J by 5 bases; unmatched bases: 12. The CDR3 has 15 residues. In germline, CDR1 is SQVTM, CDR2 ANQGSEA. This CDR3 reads CSVERLAEGGDTQYF. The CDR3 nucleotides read TGCAGCGTCGAGCGACTAGCGGAGGGGGGAGATACGCAGTATTTT.

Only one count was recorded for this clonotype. This chain's CDR3 is CASSPPVSSDEQFF. For the CDR3, the DNA is TGCGCCAGCAGCCCCCCGGTCTCGTCGGATGAGCAGTTCTTC. The V and J genes are TRBV4-1 and TRBJ2-1; D is undetermined. V was clipped by 4 bases and J by 8 bases, with 15 bases between them. The CDR3 is made up of 14 amino acids. From germline, CDR1 is MGHRA and CDR2 YSYEKL.

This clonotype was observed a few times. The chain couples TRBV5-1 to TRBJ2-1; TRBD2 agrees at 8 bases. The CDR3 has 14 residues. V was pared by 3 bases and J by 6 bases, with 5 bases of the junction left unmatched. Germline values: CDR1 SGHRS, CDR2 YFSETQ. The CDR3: CASSSTTSGNEQFF. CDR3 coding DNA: TGCGCCAGCAGCTCTACTACTAGCGGCAATGAGCAGTTCTTC.

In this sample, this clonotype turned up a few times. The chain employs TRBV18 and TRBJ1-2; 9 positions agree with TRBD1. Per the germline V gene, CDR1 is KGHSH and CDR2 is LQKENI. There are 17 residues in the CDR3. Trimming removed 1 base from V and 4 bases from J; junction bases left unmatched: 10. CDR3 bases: TGTGCCAGCTCACCACGGCTTACAGGGGGCGAGGGCTATGGCTACACCTTC. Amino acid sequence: CASSPRLTGGEGYGYTF. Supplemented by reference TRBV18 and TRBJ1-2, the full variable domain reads NAGVMQNPRHLVRRRGQEARLRCSPMKGHSHVYWYRQLPEEGLKFMVYLQKENIIDESGMPKERFSAEFPKEGPSILRIQQVVRGDSAAYFCASSPRLTGGEGYGYTFGSGTRLTVV.

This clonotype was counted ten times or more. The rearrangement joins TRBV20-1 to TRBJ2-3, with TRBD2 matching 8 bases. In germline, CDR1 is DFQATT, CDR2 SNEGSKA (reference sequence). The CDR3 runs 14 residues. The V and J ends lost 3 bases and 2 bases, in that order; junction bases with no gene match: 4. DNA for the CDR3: TGCAGTGCTAGTGGTAGCGGGGCCACAGATACGCAGTATTTT. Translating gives CSASGSGATDTQYF.

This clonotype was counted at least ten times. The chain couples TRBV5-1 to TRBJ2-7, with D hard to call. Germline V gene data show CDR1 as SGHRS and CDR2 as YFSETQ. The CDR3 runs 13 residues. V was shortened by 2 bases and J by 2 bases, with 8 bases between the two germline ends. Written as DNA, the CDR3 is TGCGCCAGCAGCTTCATGGCGACCTACGAGCAGTACTTC. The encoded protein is CASSFMATYEQYF.

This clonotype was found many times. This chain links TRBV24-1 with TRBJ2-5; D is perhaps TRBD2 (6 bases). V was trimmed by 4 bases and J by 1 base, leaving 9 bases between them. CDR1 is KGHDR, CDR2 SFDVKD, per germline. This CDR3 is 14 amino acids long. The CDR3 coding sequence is TGTGCCACCAGTGACCGACTAGTCCAAGAGACCCAGTACTTC. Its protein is CATSDRLVQETQYF.

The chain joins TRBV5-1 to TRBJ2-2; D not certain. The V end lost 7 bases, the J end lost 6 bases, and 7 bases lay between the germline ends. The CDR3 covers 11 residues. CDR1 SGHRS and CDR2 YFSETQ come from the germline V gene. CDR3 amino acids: CASGLSGELFF. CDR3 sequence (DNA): TGCGCCAGCGGATTGTCCGGGGAGCTGTTTTTT.